Listed below are T cell receptor beta chains from one sample, sequenced in a study of blood T cell repertoires in COVID-19. Measured with immunoSEQ multiplex PCR; TCRdb has only the in-frame clones, and not every one. The profile shows around 200,000 clones, approximately 79% of them singletons. Sequencing was done on a sample of peripheral blood. These receptors originate from a human donor in a cohort sampled during active COVID-19. Both conserved end residues are part of each CDR3. D genes are given only for firm matches. Where a row states a size, it is once, few, many or the class of an expanded clone; other rows omit it.

j_call,clone_size,v_call,d_call,cdr3_aa,cdr3_nt
TRBJ1-1,NA,TRBV7-9,TRBD1,CASSLTGMNTEAFF,TGTGCCAGCAGCTTGACAGGGATGAACACTGAAGCTTTCTTT
TRBJ1-3,few,TRBV18,TRBD1,CASSPTGASGNTIYF,TGTGCCAGCTCCCCAACAGGGGCCTCTGGAAACACCATATATTTT
TRBJ1-3,NA,TRBV6-1,NA,CASSERGGGNTIYF,TGTGCCAGCAGTGAAAGGGGGGGAGGAAACACCATATATTTT
TRBJ1-1,once,TRBV18,NA,CASSPQGGTEAFF,TGTGCCAGCTCACCGCAGGGAGGGACTGAAGCTTTCTTT
TRBJ2-4,NA,TRBV4-3,TRBD2,CASSQAPGGKNIQYF,TGCGCCAGCAGCCAAGCCCCGGGAGGGAAAAACATTCAGTACTTC
TRBJ1-3,few,TRBV7-2,TRBD1,CASSPSGTGGNTIYF,TGTGCCAGCAGCCCGTCCGGGACAGGTGGAAACACCATATATTTT
TRBJ1-1,once,TRBV10-2,TRBD1,CASRGQLNTEAFF,TGCGCCAGCAGGGGACAGCTGAACACTGAAGCTTTCTTT
TRBJ1-6,NA,TRBV21-1,NA,CASSTTGTGYNSPLHF,TGTGCCAGCAGCACAACCGGGACAGGGTATAATTCACCCCTCCACTTT
TRBJ2-7,NA,TRBV28,TRBD1,CASSERRTGFPYEQYF,TGTGCCAGCAGTGAACGCCGGACAGGCTTTCCCTACGAGCAGTACTTC
TRBJ2-3,NA,TRBV10-3,TRBD2,CAISAGGHTDTQYF,TGTGCCATCAGTGCGGGAGGGCACACAGATACGCAGTATTTT
TRBJ2-1,NA,TRBV19,NA,CASGEGVEQFF,TGTGCCAGTGGGGAAGGGGTTGAGCAGTTCTTC
TRBJ2-7,many,TRBV30,TRBD2,CAWSIKAWTSGSSYEQYF,TGTGCCTGGAGTATAAAGGCCTGGACTAGCGGGAGCTCCTACGAGCAGTACTTC
TRBJ2-1,NA,TRBV24-1,NA,CATSGLGGEQFF,TGTGCCACCAGTGGTCTAGGAGGTGAGCAGTTCTTC
TRBJ1-1,few,TRBV19,NA,CASSIVSTANTEAFF,TGTGCCAGTAGTATCGTTTCGACAGCGAACACTGAAGCTTTCTTT
TRBJ2-5,NA,TRBV7-6,NA,CASSLYGQGETQYF,TGTGCCAGCAGCTTATATGGCCAGGGGGAGACCCAGTACTTC
TRBJ2-7,few,TRBV28,TRBD2,CASRLGVAGGYEQYF,TGTGCCAGCCGTTTGGGGGTAGCGGGAGGCTACGAGCAGTACTTC
TRBJ2-7,NA,TRBV18,NA,CASSPPGWGRYEQYF,TGTGCCAGCTCACCACCAGGTTGGGGGCGTTACGAGCAGTACTTC
TRBJ1-2,NA,TRBV13,NA,CASSLGLGYGYTF,TGTGCCAGCAGCTTGGGGCTTGGCTATGGCTACACCTTC
TRBJ1-1,NA,TRBV19,TRBD1,CASSWRTGGAVNTEAFF,TGTGCCAGTAGTTGGAGGACAGGGGGCGCGGTGAACACTGAAGCTTTCTTT
TRBJ1-1,NA,TRBV19,NA,CASSILSGSYTEAFF,TGTGCCAGTAGTATTTTGTCAGGGTCGTACACTGAAGCTTTCTTT
TRBJ1-1,NA,TRBV9,NA,CASSPRAGTEAFF,TGTGCCAGCAGTCCGAGGGCGGGAACTGAAGCTTTCTTT
TRBJ1-1,NA,TRBV5-4,NA,CASRAGGPMNTEAFF,TGTGCCAGCAGGGCCGGGGGGCCCATGAACACTGAAGCTTTCTTT
TRBJ1-1,NA,TRBV19,NA,CASSLGGSGGTEAFF,TGTGCCAGTAGTTTAGGGGGTTCAGGAGGCACTGAAGCTTTCTTT
TRBJ2-7,NA,TRBV29-1,TRBD1,CSVVRDRVTEQYF,TGCAGCGTGGTCCGGGACAGGGTTACCGAGCAGTACTTC
TRBJ2-1,NA,TRBV19,NA,CASSLLASSYNEQFF,TGTGCCAGTAGTCTCCTAGCTAGCTCCTACAATGAGCAGTTCTTC
TRBJ1-5,NA,TRBV27,NA,CASSYRDHQPQHF,TGTGCCAGCAGTTACAGGGATCATCAGCCCCAGCATTTT
TRBJ1-5,NA,TRBV6-2/TRBV6-3,NA,CASSRDRSNQPQHF,TGTGCCAGCAGCCGAGACAGAAGCAATCAGCCCCAGCATTTT
TRBJ2-1,NA,TRBV19,TRBD2,CASSIDWREGFPEQFF,TGTGCCAGTAGTATAGACTGGCGGGAGGGCTTCCCCGAGCAGTTCTTC
TRBJ2-3,NA,TRBV21-1,NA,CASIPQGGPNTQYF,TGTGCCAGCATCCCCCAAGGAGGGCCGAATACGCAGTATTTT
TRBJ1-3,NA,TRBV5-1,TRBD1,CASSSTGGHGNTIYF,TGCGCCAGCAGCTCGACAGGGGGCCATGGAAACACCATATATTTT
TRBJ1-5,NA,TRBV7-9,TRBD1,CASSRDRAGQPQHF,TGTGCCAGCAGCCGGGACAGGGCTGGGCAGCCCCAGCATTTT
TRBJ2-7,NA,TRBV3-1/TRBV3-2,NA,CASSFLINSYEQYF,TGTGCCAGCAGCTTTTTAATTAATTCCTACGAGCAGTACTTC
TRBJ1-1,NA,TRBV6-6,TRBD1,CASRPDRGLGTEAFF,TGTGCCAGCAGACCGGACAGGGGGCTCGGGACTGAAGCTTTCTTT
TRBJ2-1,NA,TRBV19,TRBD2,CASSISGSTYEQFF,TGTGCCAGTAGTATCAGCGGGAGCACCTATGAGCAGTTCTTC
TRBJ2-3,NA,TRBV14,NA,CASSQKALWGADTQYF,TGTGCCAGCAGCCAAAAGGCCCTCTGGGGGGCAGATACGCAGTATTTT
TRBJ2-6,once,TRBV5-1,NA,CARSPGRGGANVLTF,TGCGCCCGCAGCCCGGGACGGGGGGGGGCCAACGTCCTGACTTTC
TRBJ2-1,many,TRBV24-1,NA,CATSDPDNEQFF,TGTGCCACCAGTGATCCTGACAATGAGCAGTTCTTC
TRBJ1-1,NA,TRBV7-9,NA,CASSLTTNTEAFF,TGTGCCAGCAGCTTAACAACGAACACTGAAGCTTTCTTT
TRBJ2-7,NA,TRBV6-1,TRBD1,CASSEAQYRGHPYEQYF,TGTGCCAGCAGTGAAGCGCAATACAGGGGTCACCCCTACGAGCAGTACTTC
TRBJ2-5,once,TRBV5-1,TRBD1,CASSSGTGTGGQETQYF,TGCGCCAGCAGCTCGGGAACCGGGACAGGGGGTCAGGAGACCCAGTACTTC